These T cell receptor beta chains were read from a single sample in a study of T-cell reconstitution after alpha-beta-depleted transplantation in children. TCRdb itself ran the PCR reads through MiXCR, one entry per CDR3 protein. The repertoire holds approximately 340,000 distinct CDR3 sequences, with about 9.3% as singletons. Sequencing used PBMCs from the stem cell graft donor, obtained from the stem cell graft. The receptors were gathered from a human donor who donated a stem cell graft to a child with acute lymphoblastic leukemia. The CDR3 runs from the conserved cysteine through the conserved F or W. Fields, in order: CDR3 DNA, CDR3 protein, J gene, V gene, CDR3 length, clone size, D gene. A D gene is named only where the DNA matches it firmly. Clone size is stated in some rows and not others, as once, few, many or a class when expanded.

TGTGCCAGCAGCCCAGGGCCCGGGGCCCAGTACTTC	CASSPGPGAQYF	TRBJ2-5	TRBV12-3/TRBV12-4	12	.	.
TGTGCCAGCAGCTCCGACAGACAAGAGACCCAGTACTTC	CASSSDRQETQYF	TRBJ2-5	TRBV5-6	13	many	.
TGTGCCAGCAGCCCGCGAGAACTACCGGGCGAAGAGCAGTTCTTC	CASSPRELPGEEQFF	TRBJ2-1	TRBV7-9	15	few	.
TGCAGTGCTAGATATGGGGGTCGGAACACTGAAGCTTTCTTT	CSARYGGRNTEAFF	TRBJ1-1	TRBV20-1	14	few	.
TGTGCCAGCAGCCAGGGGGACTGGGCTTTCAGCACAGATACGCAGTATTTT	CASSQGDWAFSTDTQYF	TRBJ2-3	TRBV14	17	.	.
TGTGCCAGCTCACCACCCAGGGCAGGTGGAGAGACCCAGTACTTC	CASSPPRAGGETQYF	TRBJ2-5	TRBV18	15	few	.
TGCAGTGCTAGAGGGTTCTATGGTAATGAGCAGTTCTTC	CSARGFYGNEQFF	TRBJ2-1	TRBV20-1	13	few	.
TGCAGTGCTAGCCCCGGGACTAGCGGGACCGAGCAGTACTTC	CSASPGTSGTEQYF	TRBJ2-7	TRBV20-1	14	.	TRBD2
TGTGCCAGCAGCCATACTAGCGGGAGGGCCATGGGCGGGGAGCTGTTTTTT	CASSHTSGRAMGGELFF	TRBJ2-2	TRBV7-2	17	.	TRBD2
TGCGCCAGCAGCCAAGATCGGCAGGGTGGTCACACAGATACGCAGTATTTT	CASSQDRQGGHTDTQYF	TRBJ2-3	TRBV4-3	17	.	.
TGCGCCAGCAGGGCGGGAGGCACAGATACGCAGTATTTT	CASRAGGTDTQYF	TRBJ2-3	TRBV10-2	13	.	TRBD2
TGTGCCAGCAGTTTATTCAGGGCGTCTGAAGCTTTCTTT	CASSLFRASEAFF	TRBJ1-1	TRBV27	13	once	.
TGCGCCAGCAGCCAAGACAGGGAACGGAATGGCTACACCTTC	CASSQDRERNGYTF	TRBJ1-2	TRBV4-3	14	once	.
TGCAGTGCTAGAGATTGGTTGAAAGGGGAGGAGCAGTTCTTC	CSARDWLKGEEQFF	TRBJ2-1	TRBV20-1	14	many	.
TGCGCCAGCAGCCAACTACACCGGGACACTTATGGCTACACCTTC	CASSQLHRDTYGYTF	TRBJ1-2	TRBV4-1	15	.	.
TGTGCCAGCAGCCGCAGCTCCCTCTATGGCTACACCTTC	CASSRSSLYGYTF	TRBJ1-2	TRBV12-3/TRBV12-4	13	few	.